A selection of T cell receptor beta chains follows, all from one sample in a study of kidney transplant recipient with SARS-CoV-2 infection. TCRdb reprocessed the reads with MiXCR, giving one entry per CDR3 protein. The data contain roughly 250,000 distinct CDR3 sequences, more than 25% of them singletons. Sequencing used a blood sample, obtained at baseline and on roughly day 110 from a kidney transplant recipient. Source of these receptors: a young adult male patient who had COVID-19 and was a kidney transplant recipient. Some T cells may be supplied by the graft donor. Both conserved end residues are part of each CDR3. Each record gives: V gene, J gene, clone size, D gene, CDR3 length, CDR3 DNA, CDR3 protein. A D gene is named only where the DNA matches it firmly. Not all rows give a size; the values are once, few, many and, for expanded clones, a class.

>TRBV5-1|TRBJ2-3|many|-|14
TGCGCCAGCAGCTTGGCTACGGGGGCAGATACGCAGTATTTT
CASSLATGADTQYF
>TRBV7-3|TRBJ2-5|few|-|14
TGTGCCAGCAGCCCTTCGACTATTCAAGAGACCCAGTACTTC
CASSPSTIQETQYF
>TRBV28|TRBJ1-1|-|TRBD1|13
TGTGCCGGCAGTCCCGAGGGACAGCCTGAAGCTTTCTTT
CAGSPEGQPEAFF
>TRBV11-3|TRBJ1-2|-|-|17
TGTGCCAGCAGCTGTGTTCGCGATCTCGGAGAGACCTATAGCTACACCTTC
CASSCVRDLGETYSYTF
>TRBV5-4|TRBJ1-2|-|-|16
TGTGCCGGCAACCCGATCGTACCAGGAAAGACCTATGGCTACACCTTC
CAGNPIVPGKTYGYTF
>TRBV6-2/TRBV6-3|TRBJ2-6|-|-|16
TGTGCCAGCAGTTACTCCGGAAGCTCTGGGGCCAACGTCCTGACTTTC
CASSYSGSSGANVLTF
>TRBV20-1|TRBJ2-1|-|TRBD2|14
TGCAGTGCCCTAGCGGTAGGCTCCTACAATGGGCAGTTCTTC
CSALAVGSYNGQFF
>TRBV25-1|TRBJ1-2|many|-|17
TGTGCCAGCAGTAATCCCGTAGAACTGGGAAAGACCTATGGCTACACCTTC
CASSNPVELGKTYGYTF
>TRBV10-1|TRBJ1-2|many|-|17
TGCGCCAGCAGTTGCGAGCGAAGATCGCGAAAGACCTATGGCTACACCTTC
CASSCERRSRKTYGYTF
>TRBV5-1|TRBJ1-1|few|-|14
TGCGCCAGCGGCTTTGCCGCGGGGGGCACTGAAGCTTTCTTT
CASGFAAGGTEAFF
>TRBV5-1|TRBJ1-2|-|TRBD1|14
TGCGCCAGCAGCTTGGACAGGGGCAGCTATGGCTACACCTTC
CASSLDRGSYGYTF
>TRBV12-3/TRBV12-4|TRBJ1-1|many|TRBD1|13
TGTGCCAGCAGTCTGGACAGGGGCACTGAAGCTTTCTTT
CASSLDRGTEAFF
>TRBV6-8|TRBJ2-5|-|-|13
TGTGCCAGCAGTTACCCAGGCCCAGAGACCCAGTACTTC
CASSYPGPETQYF
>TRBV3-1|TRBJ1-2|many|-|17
TGTGCCAGCAGCAGTTTTTTCACCCTTCGAAAGACCTATGGCTACACCTTC
CASSSFFTLRKTYGYTF
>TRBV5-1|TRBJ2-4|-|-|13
TGCGCCAGCAGCTTGACACGCAGACACATTCAGTACTTC
CASSLTRRHIQYF
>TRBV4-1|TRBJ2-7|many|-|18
TGCGCCAGCAGCCAAGATCTCTTCCGCGGGACAACCCTCTACGAGCAGTACTTC
CASSQDLFRGTTLYEQYF
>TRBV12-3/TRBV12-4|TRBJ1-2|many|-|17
TGTGCCAGCAGTGTAGTCATCAGCTTCCGAAAGACCTATGGCTACACCTTC
CASSVVISFRKTYGYTF
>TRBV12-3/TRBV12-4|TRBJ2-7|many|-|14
TGTGCCAGCAGTGGACAGAATTCCCGCTACGAGCAGTACTTC
CASSGQNSRYEQYF
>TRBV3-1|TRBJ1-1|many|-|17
TGTGCCAGCAGCGGGGGTTATCCCATTTCAATTCGCACTGAAGCTTTCTTT
CASSGGYPISIRTEAFF
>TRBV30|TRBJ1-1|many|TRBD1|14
TGTGCCTGGAGCGGACAGGGGGCTAACACTGAAGCTTTCTTT
CAWSGQGANTEAFF
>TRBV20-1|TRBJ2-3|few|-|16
TGCAGTGCTAGTATCGCCTCGGGACATTCAGCAGATACGCAGTATTTT
CSASIASGHSADTQYF
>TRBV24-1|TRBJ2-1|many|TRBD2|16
TGTGCCACCAGTGACTCTGGACTAGCGGGATCCAATGAGCAGTTCTTC
CATSDSGLAGSNEQFF
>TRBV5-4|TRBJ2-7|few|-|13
TGTGTCAGCAGCCCGACTCAGGGTCACGAGCAGTACTTC
CVSSPTQGHEQYF
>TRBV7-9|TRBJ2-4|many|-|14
TGTGCCAGCAGCTTATCTGAGAAAAAAAACATTCAGTACTTC
CASSLSEKKNIQYF
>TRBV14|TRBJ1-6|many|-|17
TGTGCCAGCAGCCAATCCGACCCCGTAGGGGGAGCCTCACCCCTCCACTTT
CASSQSDPVGGASPLHF